Listed below are T cell receptor beta chains from one sample, sequenced in a study of shared clonotypes between healthy human individuals. Clones were read by immunoSEQ multiplex PCR, and TCRdb kept only the in-frame ones, dropping some. The sample shows millions of clones, around 94% of them seen only once. Material: naive CD4+ T cells sorted from blood. Receptors originate from a man younger than 35 in good health. Each CDR3 is given with its conserved first and last residue. The D gene is left open where the match is weak. Not all rows give a size; the values are once, few, many and, for expanded clones, a class.

>TRBD1|.|TRBJ1-1|TRBV7-9
TGTGCCAGCAGCCTTGGGACAGGGATGACTGAAGCTTTCTTT
CASSLGTGMTEAFF
>.|.|TRBJ1-1|TRBV5-5
TGTGCCAGCCTGAGCATGAACACTGAAGCTTTCTTT
CASLSMNTEAFF
>TRBD2|.|TRBJ2-1|TRBV5-1
TGCGCCAGCAGCTGGCCCGGGACTAGCGGGAGAACGAATGAGCAGTTCTTC
CASSWPGTSGRTNEQFF
>.|.|TRBJ2-7|TRBV6-5
TGTGCCAGCAGTTACTCAAAGCGTCGCGAGTACGAGCAGTACTTC
CASSYSKRREYEQYF
>TRBD2|.|TRBJ2-1|TRBV19
TGTGCCAGTAGTTTGGGGACTAGCGGGGGGAACGAGCAGTTCTTC
CASSLGTSGGNEQFF
>.|.|TRBJ2-7|TRBV9
TGTGCCAGCAGCGAGGGGGACAACTACGAGCAGTACTTC
CASSEGDNYEQYF
>.|.|TRBJ2-7|TRBV29-1
TGCAGCGTTGTTGGTTGGGCGTCTACCGAGCAGTACTTC
CSVVGWASTEQYF
>.|.|TRBJ1-2|TRBV4-1
TGCGCCAGCAGCCAAGAAGCAACAGGGTGGGGGTACACCTTC
CASSQEATGWGYTF
>TRBD2|.|TRBJ2-4|TRBV29-1
TGCAGCGTTGACACAGCGGGGGCCAAAAACATTCAGCACTTC
CSVDTAGAKNIQHF
>.|.|TRBJ1-5|TRBV7-2
TGTGCCAGCAGCTTCGGGGGGGGCAGTCAGCCCCAGCATTTT
CASSFGGGSQPQHF
>.|few|TRBJ1-5|TRBV9
TGTGCCAGCAGCGTAGGATCAGGGGCGGGCAATCAGCCCCAGCATTTT
CASSVGSGAGNQPQHF
>TRBD2|.|TRBJ2-7|TRBV4-1
TGCGCCAGCAGCCTCGGACTAGCGGCGAGTAACTACGAGCAGTACTTC
CASSLGLAASNYEQYF
>.|few|TRBJ2-1|TRBV27
TGTGCCAGCAGTTTACCCACCTACAATGAGCAGTTCTTC
CASSLPTYNEQFF
>.|.|TRBJ1-1|TRBV30
TGTGCCTGGAGTGTACGCGGGTCGAACACTGAAGCTTTCTTT
CAWSVRGSNTEAFF
>TRBD2|.|TRBJ2-3|TRBV11-2
TGTGCCAGCAGCCCTCGGGGGGTGAGCACAGATACGCAGTATTTT
CASSPRGVSTDTQYF
>TRBD1|.|TRBJ2-7|TRBV18
TGTGCCAGCTCACCGACAGGGTACACCTACGAGCAGTACTTC
CASSPTGYTYEQYF
>.|few|TRBJ1-1|TRBV2
TGTGCCAGCAGTATAGATATGAACACTGAAGCTTTCTTT
CASSIDMNTEAFF
>.|.|TRBJ2-5|TRBV11-2
TGTGCCAGCAGCTTAGGAGGTGTTAGCGTAGAGACCCAGTACTTC
CASSLGGVSVETQYF
>.|.|TRBJ2-3|TRBV2
TGTGCCAGCAGTGGGTTAGGTAGGAACACAGATACGCAGTATTTT
CASSGLGRNTDTQYF
>.|few|TRBJ1-1|TRBV29-1
TGCAGCGTTGCGTCTGCCAGCGAAGCTTTCTTT
CSVASASEAFF
>.|.|TRBJ1-5|TRBV19
TGTGCCAGTAGTCGGGAGGAGGGTCAGCCCCAGCATTTT
CASSREEGQPQHF
>TRBD1|.|TRBJ2-1|TRBV11-3
TGTGCCAGCAGCGCCGGACAGGGGACCTACAATGAGCAGTTCTTC
CASSAGQGTYNEQFF
>.|.|TRBJ2-1|TRBV6-1
TGTGCCAGCAGTGAAGCTGGGATGGTTGGGGTCAACAATGAGCAGTTCTTC
CASSEAGMVGVNNEQFF
>.|.|TRBJ1-1|TRBV4-3
TGCGCCAGCAGCCACGGGGGGAACACTGAAGCTTTCTTT
CASSHGGNTEAFF
>.|once|TRBJ1-5|TRBV2
TGTGCCAGCAGGGGAACCAATCAGCCCCAGCATTTT
CASRGTNQPQHF
>.|.|TRBJ1-3|TRBV29-1
TGCAGCGTTGAAGAGGGGGCTGGTGGAAACACCATATATTTT
CSVEEGAGGNTIYF
>TRBD2|.|TRBJ2-1|TRBV7-9
TGTGCCAGCAGCTTAGGACTAGCGGGTTACAATGAGCAGTTCTTC
CASSLGLAGYNEQFF
>TRBD2|.|TRBJ2-7|TRBV30
TGTGCCTGGAGCAGAGGACTAGCGGGACCCTACGAGCAGTACTTC
CAWSRGLAGPYEQYF
>TRBD1|.|TRBJ2-2|TRBV2
TGTGCCAGCAGTGATCCCGGGACAGGGCACACCGGGGAGCTGTTTTTT
CASSDPGTGHTGELFF
>.|.|TRBJ2-7|TRBV6-1
TGTGCCAGCAGTGCCGGAGAGTCCTACGAGCAGTACTTC
CASSAGESYEQYF
>.|.|TRBJ1-6|TRBV25-1
TGTGCCAGCAGGGACAGTTATAATTCACCCCTCCACTTT
CASRDSYNSPLHF
>TRBD2|.|TRBJ2-5|TRBV7-7
TGTGCTAGCAGCGGGGGAAGCGGGGGGCCAGAGACCCAGTACTTC
CASSGGSGGPETQYF
>.|.|TRBJ1-3|TRBV6-1
TGTGCCAGCAGTGAAGGTCCGGGCCCTGGAAACACCATATATTTT
CASSEGPGPGNTIYF
>.|.|TRBJ2-3|TRBV27
TGTGCCAGCAGTTCCCTTACGGGTCGGCCAACAGATACGCAGTATTTT
CASSSLTGRPTDTQYF
>TRBD2|.|TRBJ2-5|TRBV11-2
TGTGCCAGCAGCTTACTAGCGGGGGGGAAAGAGACCCAGTACTTC
CASSLLAGGKETQYF
>TRBD1|.|TRBJ2-7|TRBV29-1
TGCAGCGTTGAAACCACAGGGGGCTCCGAGCAGTACTTC
CSVETTGGSEQYF
>TRBD1|.|TRBJ1-6|TRBV7-2
TGTGCCAGCAGCTCCCAGGGACAGGGTTATTCACCCCTCCACTTT
CASSSQGQGYSPLHF
>.|.|TRBJ1-4|TRBV6-5
TGTGCCAGCAGTACAGGCTTTGTGGATGAAAAACTGTTTTTT
CASSTGFVDEKLFF
>.|.|TRBJ1-2|TRBV7-2
TGTGCCAGCACGCAAGTGGGGGCAGTCTATGGCTACACCTTC
CASTQVGAVYGYTF
>.|.|TRBJ1-1|TRBV2
TGTGCCAGCAGTGAAGCGCGTGCTGAAGCTTTCTTT
CASSEARAEAFF
>TRBD1|.|TRBJ2-7|TRBV10-3
TGTGCCATCAGAGGGGACACCGGGACAGCAACCTACGAGCAGTACTTC
CAIRGDTGTATYEQYF
>.|.|TRBJ2-5|TRBV14
TGTGCCAGCAGCGGACTAAAGGACTACTCTGAGACCCAGTACTTC
CASSGLKDYSETQYF
>TRBD2|.|TRBJ2-1|TRBV6-1
TGTGCCAGCCGAAGAGGACTAGCGGGAAGGAATGAGCAGTTCTTC
CASRRGLAGRNEQFF
>.|.|TRBJ1-1|TRBV19
TGTGCCAGTAGCTCCGTTTACCCCACTGAAGCTTTCTTT
CASSSVYPTEAFF
>.|.|TRBJ2-7|TRBV6-1
TGTGCCAGCAGGGGGCGCGGGTACGAGCAGTACTTC
CASRGRGYEQYF
>.|.|TRBJ1-2|TRBV18
TGTGCCAGCTCACCAATGGGGGACTATGGCTACACCTTC
CASSPMGDYGYTF
>.|.|TRBJ2-1|TRBV6-5
TGTGCCAGCAGCTCAATACCCCAGAATGAGCAGTTCTTC
CASSSIPQNEQFF
>TRBD1|.|TRBJ2-7|TRBV6-5
TGTGCCAGCAGTCAAGGACAGGGTTACGAGCAGTACTTC
CASSQGQGYEQYF
>TRBD1|.|TRBJ2-2|TRBV7-3
TGTGCCAGCAGCTTAACAGGGACAGAGAACACCGGGGAGCTGTTTTTT
CASSLTGTENTGELFF
>.|once|TRBJ2-7|TRBV28
TGTGCCAGCAGTTATACCTACATCGACAGGTCCTACGAGCAGTACTTC
CASSYTYIDRSYEQYF
>.|.|TRBJ2-2|TRBV18
TGTGCCAGCTCACTGAACACCGGGGAGCTGTTTTTT
CASSLNTGELFF
>TRBD2|.|TRBJ2-5|TRBV18
TGTGCCAGCTCACCGTTGGTAGCGGGAGGACAAGAGACCCAGTACTTC
CASSPLVAGGQETQYF
>.|.|TRBJ1-1|TRBV7-2
TGTGCCAGCAGCTTAGGCCTAGACAGGAACACTGAAGCTTTCTTT
CASSLGLDRNTEAFF
>.|once|TRBJ2-2|TRBV18
TGTGCCAGCTCAGGCAAGACGGGGAACAAGGCCGGGGAGCTGTTTTTT
CASSGKTGNKAGELFF
>TRBD2|.|TRBJ2-3|TRBV6-5
TGTGCCAGCAGAGGGGGACTAGCGGGAGCAGATACGCAGTATTTT
CASRGGLAGADTQYF
>.|.|TRBJ2-7|TRBV27
TGTGCCAGCAGTTTCTGGACAGACAACGAGCAGTACTTC
CASSFWTDNEQYF
>TRBD1|once|TRBJ2-3|TRBV5-4
TGTGCCAGCAATACAGGGGGCGCCGGGGGAGATACGCAGTATTTT
CASNTGGAGGDTQYF
>.|.|TRBJ2-4|TRBV4-2
TGTGCCAGCAGCCAAGATCTAAACATTCAGTACTTC
CASSQDLNIQYF
>TRBD1|.|TRBJ1-2|TRBV28
TGTGCCAGCCAGACAGGGGGCCTGGGGTATGGCTACACCTTC
CASQTGGLGYGYTF